This passage covers 11 T cell receptor beta chains from one sample sequenced in a study of shared clonotypes between healthy human individuals. TCRdb keeps only in-frame clones here, not all; method: immunoSEQ multiplex PCR. The sample gives 550,000 to 700,000 clones, roughly 73% of which show up once; under 2% is in the top ten. Sequenced input: memory CD4+ T cells sorted from blood. Stated subset: CD45RA-negative fraction. The receptors derive from a woman between 25 and 40 years old in good health.

V gene TRBV10-1 combines with J gene TRBJ2-3; no reliable D call. V lost 0 bases and J lost 2, with 6 bases in between. CDR3 length: 14 amino acids. The V gene's germline CDR1 is WNHNN and CDR2 SYGVQD (reference sequence). CDR3 protein: CASSESPDTDTQYF. CDR3 coding DNA: TGCGCCAGCAGTGAGTCGCCAGACACAGATACGCAGTATTTT.

The CDR3 is CASSMDPTSGYGSDTQYF. The CDR3 DNA follows: TGTGCCAGTAGTATGGATCCGACTAGCGGGTATGGGTCAGATACGCAGTATTTT. The rearrangement uses TRBV19 and TRBJ2-3; 10 positions agree with TRBD2. The V segment lost 3 bases and the J segment 4 bases; nucleotides outside the gene matches: 13. The CDR3 length is 18 residues. CDR1 LNHDA and CDR2 SQIVND come from the germline V gene (reference sequence).

The rearrangement uses TRBV6-6 and TRBJ2-2; D call uncertain. This CDR3 has 12 residues. V was trimmed by 4 bases and J by 6 bases, leaving 6 bases between them. The V gene's germline CDR1 is MNHNY and CDR2 SVGAGI (reference sequence). CDR3 DNA sequence: TGTGCCAGCAGTTCGTTTGCCGGGGAGCTGTTTTTT. Residues: CASSSFAGELFF.

The gene calls are TRBV7-9 and TRBJ1-1, with D possibly being TRBD1 (6 bases). The CDR3 totals 15 residues. The germline V gene encodes CDR1 SEHNR and CDR2 FQNEAQ (reference sequence). Trimming took 3 bases from V and 1 from J, leaving 12 bases between them. The CDR3 loop is CASSFDRIGNTEAFF. The CDR3 coding sequence is TGTGCCAGCAGCTTCGACAGGATTGGGAACACTGAAGCTTTCTTT.

This clone was observed once. The chain recombines TRBV5-1 with TRBJ1-5; no firm D call. The length of the CDR3 is 15 residues. Germline CDR1 reads SGHRS; CDR2 reads YFSETQ. Trimming cost V 0 bases and J 0 bases, with 7 bases left between them. The CDR3 DNA sequence: TGCGCCAGCAGCTTGGCGGGTTATAGCAATCAGCCCCAGCATTTT. Amino acid sequence: CASSLAGYSNQPQHF.

This chain links TRBV28 with TRBJ2-1; TRBD2 is a possible D gene (6 bases). Germline assignment: CDR1 MDHEN and CDR2 SYDVKM. The CDR3 consists of 15 residues. V was cut by 6 bases and J by 3 bases, with 15 bases left in between. The CDR3 DNA reads TGTGCCAGCAGCTCCTTTAGCGGAAACTACAATGAGCAGTTCTTC. As protein: CASSSFSGNYNEQFF. Using reference TRBV28 and TRBJ2-1 for the parts outside the CDR3, the full variable domain is DVKVTQSSRYLVKRTGEKVFLECVQDMDHENMFWYRQDPGLGLRLIYFSYDVKMKEKGDIPEGYSVSREKKERFSLILESASTNQTSMYLCASSSFSGNYNEQFFGPGTRLTVL.

The gene calls are TRBV5-1 and TRBJ2-3, with D uncertain. Trimming stripped 4 bases from V and 6 bases from J, with 12 bases between. Germline loops: CDR1 SGHRS, CDR2 YFSETQ. The CDR3 consists of 13 residues. The CDR3 is CASSPRIGDTQYF. For the CDR3, the DNA is TGCGCCAGCAGCCCCAGGATCGGGGATACGCAGTATTTT.

This chain connects TRBV11-2 to TRBJ1-3; 8 nucleotides agree with TRBD1. From germline, CDR1 is SGHAT and CDR2 FQNNGV. The ends lost 5 bases at V and 4 bases at J; junction bases unmatched: 4. This CDR3 has 14 residues. The CDR3 nucleotides read TGTGCCAGCAGCCGGACAGGGACGGGAAACACCATATATTTT. It specifies CASSRTGTGNTIYF.

V gene TRBV18 combines with J gene TRBJ2-7; the D is unclear. The CDR3 consists of 14 residues. The V gene's germline CDR1 is KGHSH and CDR2 LQKENI. Trimming shortened V by 2 bases and J by 5 bases, and 13 bases separated the two germline ends. The CDR3 is CASSPSQAADEQYF. The CDR3 coding sequence is TGTGCCAGCTCACCATCCCAGGCGGCGGACGAGCAGTACTTC.

This clone was recorded a few times. V is TRBV7-9 and J is TRBJ2-3, with D unresolved. CDR3 length: 13 residues. Germline V gene lookup returns CDR1 SEHNR and CDR2 FQNEAQ (reference sequence). The V end lost 4 bases, the J end lost 7 bases, and 12 bases lay between the germline ends. CDR3 amino acids: CASSSPTTHTQYF. As DNA, the CDR3 is TGTGCCAGCAGCTCGCCGACGACACATACGCAGTATTTT.

This clone was observed a few times. The chain joins TRBV27 to TRBJ2-7; 9 nucleotides agree with TRBD2. The CDR3 totals 16 residues. V was pared by 6 bases and J by 3 bases, with 12 bases of the junction left unmatched. The germline CDR1 and CDR2 sequences are MNHEY and SMNVEV (reference sequence). The chain's CDR3 is CASRPAGGRAGYEQYF. The CDR3 DNA is TGTGCCAGCAGACCAGCGGGAGGTCGCGCGGGCTACGAGCAGTACTTC.